The rows below give T cell receptor beta chains drawn from one sample of a study of graft-versus-host responses after intestinal transplantation. TCRdb keeps only in-frame clones here, not all; method: immunoSEQ multiplex PCR. Among 20,000 to 25,000 clones, over 35% were seen once, and the ten largest hold about 0.7%. The sample here was alloreactive CD4+ T cells from a mixed lymphocyte reaction culture, taken before intestinal transplant. These receptors were obtained from a human patient who received an intestinal transplant. CDR3s leave out the opening cysteine and the closing phenylalanine or tryptophan.

TRBV6-6	TRBJ2-7	ASSPLAGAYEQY
TRBV4-2	TRBJ2-5	ASSQDSPRAYQETQY
TRBV5-1	TRBJ2-1	ASSFGQGADEQF
TRBV5-4	TRBJ1-6	ASSSVTGLINSPLH
TRBV18	TRBJ1-6	ASSLEGFGNSPLH
TRBV10-3	TRBJ1-5	AISESWQSNQPQH
TRBV4-1	TRBJ2-1	ASSHPLGRSSYNEQF
TRBV4-1	TRBJ1-2	ASSQAETEFYGYT
TRBV6-1	TRBJ1-1	ASSYRGEAF
TRBV5-1	TRBJ2-5	ASSFRAQETQY
TRBV10-2	TRBJ2-1	ASKLAGYNEQF